This TCR beta chain emerged from a study of low-dose radiotherapy and immunotherapy resistance in tumors. Turning to the study itself: Cyclophosphamide was given intravenously at 200 mg/m2 every two weeks, and each dose came one day before radiation and immunotherapy.

The donors, trial participants, received nivolumab, ipilimumab, aspirin, low-dose cyclophosphamide and low-dose radiotherapy. Those eligible were patients bearing advanced solid tumors lacking tumor-infiltrating lymphocytes. The V gene's germline CDR1 is LGHDT and CDR2 YNNKEL (reference sequence). Trimming at V came to 2 bases and at J to 7 bases, leaving 9 bases not matched to a gene. The CDR3 covers 16 residues. First-strand cDNA used TRAV- and TRBV-specific primers, covering alpha and beta chains. TCRs were put through 15 to 25 PCR cycles of amplification with Phusion. A constant-region primer and the V-primer adapter served as the primer pair. TCRdb redid the calling of the reads with MiXCR, one entry per CDR3 protein. The sample has 13,000 or so distinct CDR3 sequences; more than 65% are singletons.

The V gene is TRBV3-1, the J gene TRBJ2-2, with 8 nucleotides matching TRBD1. This TCR came from a human donor with advanced metastatic prostate, ovarian, gallbladder or colorectal cancer (not recorded which). This table probably holds off-target reads from a library built for another chain. In nucleotides, the CDR3 is TGTGCCAGCAGCCAAAAAGGGACAGGAGTGTACGGGGAGCTGTTTTTT. It translates to CASSQKGTGVYGELFF.